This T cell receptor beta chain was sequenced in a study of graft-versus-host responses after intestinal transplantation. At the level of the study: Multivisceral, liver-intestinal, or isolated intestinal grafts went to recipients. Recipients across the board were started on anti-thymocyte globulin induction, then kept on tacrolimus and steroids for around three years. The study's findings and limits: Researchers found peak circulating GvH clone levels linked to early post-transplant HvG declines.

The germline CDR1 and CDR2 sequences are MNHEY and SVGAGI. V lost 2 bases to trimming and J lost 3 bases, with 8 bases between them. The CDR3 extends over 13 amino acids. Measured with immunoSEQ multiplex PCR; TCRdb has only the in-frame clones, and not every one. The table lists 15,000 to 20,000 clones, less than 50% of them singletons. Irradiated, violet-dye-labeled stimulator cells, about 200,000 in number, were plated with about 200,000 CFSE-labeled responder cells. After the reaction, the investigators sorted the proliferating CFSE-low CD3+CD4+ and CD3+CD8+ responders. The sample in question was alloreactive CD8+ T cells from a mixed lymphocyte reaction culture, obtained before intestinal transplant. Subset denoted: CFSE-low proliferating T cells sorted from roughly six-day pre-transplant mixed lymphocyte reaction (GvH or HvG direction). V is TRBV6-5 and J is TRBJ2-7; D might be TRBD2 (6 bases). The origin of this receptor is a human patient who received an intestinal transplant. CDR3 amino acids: CASSYGGNYEQYF. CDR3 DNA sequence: TGTGCCAGCAGTTACGGGGGGAACTACGAGCAGTACTTC.